This TCR beta chain was sequenced in a study of blood T cells in healthy people across ages. In the case of this clonotype: At one boundary the junction diverges from the germline segment, which might be a read error.

A sample-barcoded 5' primer and a J-beta primer mix were used in a second PCR of about 6 to 11 cycles. TCRdb reanalysed the 5' RACE reads using MiXCR and keeps one entry per CDR3 protein. The sample consists of roughly 1,700,000 distinct CDR3 sequences, roughly 30% of them appearing once. Germline V gene lookup returns CDR1 LGHDT and CDR2 YNNKEL (reference sequence). CDR3 length: 14 amino acids. The clonotype was recovered from a woman aged 25 to 39 in good health. The chain uses TRBV3-1 and TRBJ2-1, with 9 bases lining up with TRBD1. Source material: blood. In nucleotides, the CDR3 is TGTACCAGCAGGGGACAGGGTAAAGGCAATGAGCAGTTCTTC. Translated, it gives CTSRGQGKGNEQFF.